The table lists the clone carrying this TCR beta chain with a few counts. What it recognizes is unknown. Sorting based on CD45RO/CCR7/CD25/CD127/CD95/CD27 separated CD4+ naive, central memory, regulatory and stem cell-like memory cells. These data are taken from a study of beta chain features in type 1 diabetes. Notes on the study in general: Insertions were fewer and deletions more numerous at VDJ junctions in type 1 diabetes patients. Among patients, naive, central memory and Treg TCRB repertoires appeared more similar than among healthy donors.

Every bit of the isolated RNA underwent reverse transcription, so sequencing read expressed TCRB transcripts. Method: immunoSEQ multiplex PCR; TCRdb's copy keeps in-frame clones and lacks some. Here the sample spans about 900,000 clones, 15% to 20% being singletons. The CDR3 contains 14 residues. V lost 4 bases to trimming and J lost 5 bases, with 12 bases between them. Germline values: CDR1 SGHDT, CDR2 YYEEEE. Sequencing input: naive CD4+ T cells from blood. The origin of this receptor is a woman aged 18-35 years in good health. V is TRBV5-6 and J is TRBJ1-4; perhaps TRBD1 as D (6 bases). CDR3 residues: CASSRQGGNEKLFF. For the CDR3, the DNA is TGTGCCAGCAGCCGCCAAGGGGGGAATGAAAAACTGTTTTTT.